Listed below are T cell receptor beta chains from one sample, sequenced in a study of shared clonotypes between healthy human individuals. The method was immunoSEQ multiplex PCR; TCRdb's version includes in-frame clones alone and lacks a portion of them. The sample holds 2 million to 3 million clones, approximately 90% seen once. The sequenced sample consisted of naive CD4+ T cells sorted from blood. The receptors come from a man between 18 and 29 years old in good health. Each CDR3 is given without its conserved first and last residue. The order of the fields is J gene, V gene, CDR3 protein.

TRBJ2-3 TRBV12-5 ASGLATTAGGPLDTQY
TRBJ2-3 TRBV6-5 ASSYSQGTDTQY
TRBJ2-1 TRBV5-1 ASSLAGYEQF
TRBJ1-6 TRBV2 ASSEASNSPLH
TRBJ2-2 TRBV7-2 ASGLGTENTGELF
TRBJ1-1 TRBV28 ASRNSETGTTEAF
TRBJ1-3 TRBV6-5 ASSYSNRPSGNTIY
TRBJ2-1 TRBV5-1 ASSTTAGFGGQF
TRBJ1-4 TRBV18 ASSPPGVGEKLF
TRBJ2-3 TRBV6-5 ASSDRQTGGDTQY
TRBJ2-5 TRBV30 AWRAGGKAQY
TRBJ2-1 TRBV19 ASSIRAGINEQF
TRBJ1-1 TRBV7-9 ASSSGTYEAEAF
TRBJ1-1 TRBV6-6 ASSYSGVGTEAF
TRBJ2-3 TRBV5-4 ASSYTSATDTQY
TRBJ2-7 TRBV7-2 ASSSQWGPYEQY
TRBJ1-2 TRBV18 ASSPGRINYGYT
TRBJ2-6 TRBV2 ASSDVGSGANVLT
TRBJ1-5 TRBV2 ASGGSNQPQH
TRBJ1-2 TRBV2 ATYGAGDPSEGYT
TRBJ2-5 TRBV5-4 ASSSPTGVQETQY
TRBJ2-7 TRBV19 ARGTGPATNGEQY
TRBJ2-7 TRBV6-5 ASRGSGDSYEQY
TRBJ2-7 TRBV6-6 ASSYRVLDRGYEQY
TRBJ1-1 TRBV11-2 ASSKDWAEAF
TRBJ1-6 TRBV6-4 ASRDRPGQGNSPLH
TRBJ1-6 TRBV4-1 ASSQGYSLLDSPLH